Each of the 5 T cell receptor beta chains below was sequenced from the same sample in a study of stem cell transplantation in POMP-related autoinflammatory disease (dated by TCRdb to about 2021). Library prep was done by the immunoSEQ multiplex PCR assay. Held by TCRdb, this immuneACCESS table contains in-frame sequences only and omits some clones. Under half of the omission traces to an unresolved V gene where checked; the cause of the rest is unknown. In all, the sample holds some 68,000 clones, and approximately 91% of those were seen once. About 0.69% of the sample comes from the top ten. The sample's time point label, decoded: after hematopoietic stem cell transplant. Specimen: CD4+ T cells from PBMCs, collected after stem cell transplantation. The receptors derive from a human patient with POMP-related autoinflammation and immune dysregulation (PRAID). Following transplantation, T cells from the graft donor may be among those present.

The chain is built from TRBV19 and TRBJ2-7, with D possibly matching TRBD2 (6 bases). This CDR3 is built from 13 residues. Trimming took 5 bases from V and 1 from J, leaving 9 bases between them. Germline CDR1 is LNHDA and CDR2 is SQIVND (reference sequence). CDR3 loop: CASSVGLSYEQYF. The CDR3 DNA sequence: TGTGCCAGTAGTGTCGGACTATCCTACGAGCAGTACTTC.

The chain carries TRBV19 and TRBJ2-7; 9 positions agree with TRBD1. The CDR3 runs to 15 residues. The V segment lost 3 bases and the J segment 4 bases; nucleotides outside the gene matches: 7. Germline V gene data show CDR1 as LNHDA and CDR2 as SQIVND (reference sequence). The CDR3 nucleotides are TGTGCCAGTAGTATCTCCGGGACAGGGTGGTACGAGCAGTACTTC. Translating gives CASSISGTGWYEQYF. Variable domain in full (rest from reference TRBV19 and TRBJ2-7): DGGITQSPKYLFRKEGQNVTLSCEQNLNHDAMYWYRQDPGQGLRLIYYSQIVNDFQKGDIAEGYSVSREKKESFPLTVTSAQKNPTAFYLCASSISGTGWYEQYFGPGTRLTVT.

This sequence joins TRBV9 and TRBJ1-2; 11 bases are shared with TRBD1. V shed 3 bases, J shed 3 bases, and the junction held 13 bases outside the gene matches. Germline CDR1 SGDLS, CDR2 YYNGEE. There are 18 residues in the CDR3. CDR3 sequence: CASSESALPGQGDYGYTF. The CDR3 DNA reads as TGTGCCAGCAGCGAAAGTGCGCTTCCGGGACAGGGGGACTATGGCTACACCTTC. Looking up the rest from reference TRBV9 and TRBJ1-2 gives the full variable domain: DSGVTQTPKHLITATGQRVTLRCSPRSGDLSVYWYQQSLDQGLQFLIQYYNGEERAKGNILERFSAQQFPDLHSELNLSSLELGDSALYFCASSESALPGQGDYGYTFGSGTRLTVV.

The chain carries TRBV18 and TRBJ2-3; 8 bases agree with TRBD1. From germline, CDR1 is KGHSH and CDR2 LQKENI. The trim removed 3 bases at V and 4 bases at J, leaving 6 bases unmatched. The CDR3 sequence is 15 residues long. The CDR3, as DNA: TGTGCCAGCTCACCCCGGGACAGGAGGGCAGATACGCAGTATTTT. Its protein product is CASSPRDRRADTQYF.

This chain uses TRBV5-1 with TRBJ2-2; D not resolved. This CDR3 contains 16 residues. Germline values: CDR1 SGHRS, CDR2 YFSETQ. V gave up 6 bases and J gave up 5 bases, with 20 bases separating them. CDR3 residues: CASNPYSGAYTGELFF. As DNA, the CDR3 is TGCGCCAGCAACCCATACAGTGGAGCTTATACCGGGGAGCTGTTTTTT.